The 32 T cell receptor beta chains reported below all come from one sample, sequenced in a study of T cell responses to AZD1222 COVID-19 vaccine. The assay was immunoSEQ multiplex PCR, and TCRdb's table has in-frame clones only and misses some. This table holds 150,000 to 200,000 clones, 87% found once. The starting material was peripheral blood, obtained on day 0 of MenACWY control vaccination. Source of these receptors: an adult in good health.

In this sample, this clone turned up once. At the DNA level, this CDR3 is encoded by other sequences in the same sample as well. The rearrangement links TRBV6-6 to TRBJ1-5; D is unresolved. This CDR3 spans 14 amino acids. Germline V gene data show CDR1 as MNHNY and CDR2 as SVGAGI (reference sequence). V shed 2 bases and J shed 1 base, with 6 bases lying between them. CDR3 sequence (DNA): TGTGCCAGCAGTTACGGAGGGAGCAATCAGCCCCAGCATTTT. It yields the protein CASSYGGSNQPQHF.

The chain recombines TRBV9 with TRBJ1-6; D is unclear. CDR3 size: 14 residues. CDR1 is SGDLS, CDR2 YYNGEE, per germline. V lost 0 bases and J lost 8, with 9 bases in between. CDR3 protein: CASSVVGSDSPLHF. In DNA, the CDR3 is TGTGCCAGCAGCGTAGTAGGGTCGGATTCACCCCTCCACTTT.

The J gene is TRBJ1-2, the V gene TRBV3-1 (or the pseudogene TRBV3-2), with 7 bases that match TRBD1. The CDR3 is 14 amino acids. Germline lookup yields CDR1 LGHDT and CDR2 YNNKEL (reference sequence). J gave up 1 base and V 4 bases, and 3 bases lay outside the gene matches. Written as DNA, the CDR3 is TGTGCCAGCAGCCGTGGGACAGATAACTATGGCTACACCTTC. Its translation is CASSRGTDNYGYTF.

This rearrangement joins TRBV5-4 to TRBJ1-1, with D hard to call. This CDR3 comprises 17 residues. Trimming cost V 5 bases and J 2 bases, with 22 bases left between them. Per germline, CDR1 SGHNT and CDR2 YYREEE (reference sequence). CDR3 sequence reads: CASSPPGPQGANTEAFF. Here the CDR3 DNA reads TGTGCCAGCAGTCCCCCCGGGCCACAAGGCGCTAACACTGAAGCTTTCTTT.

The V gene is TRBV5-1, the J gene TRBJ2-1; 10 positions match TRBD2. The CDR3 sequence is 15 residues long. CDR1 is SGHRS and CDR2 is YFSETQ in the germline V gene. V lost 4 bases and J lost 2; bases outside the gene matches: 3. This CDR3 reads CASSQSGGAYNEQFF. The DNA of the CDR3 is TGCGCCAGCAGCCAAAGCGGGGGGGCCTACAATGAGCAGTTCTTC.

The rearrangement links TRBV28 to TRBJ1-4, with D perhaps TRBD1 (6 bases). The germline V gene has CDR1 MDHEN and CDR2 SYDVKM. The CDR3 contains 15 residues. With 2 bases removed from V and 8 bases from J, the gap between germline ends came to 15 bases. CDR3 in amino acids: CASSLRSGVIEKLFF. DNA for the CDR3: TGTGCCAGCAGTTTAAGGTCAGGGGTTATCGAAAAACTGTTTTTT.

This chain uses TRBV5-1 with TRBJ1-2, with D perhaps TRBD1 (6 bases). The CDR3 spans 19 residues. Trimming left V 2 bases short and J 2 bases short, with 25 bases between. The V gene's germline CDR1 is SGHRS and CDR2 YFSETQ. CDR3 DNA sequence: TGCGCCAGCAGCTTAGATTTCAGGGGACGCGGGACCAGCAACTATGGCTACACCTTC. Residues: CASSLDFRGRGTSNYGYTF.

The CDR3 nucleotides are TGTGCCAGCAGCCAAGAGGGGCTAGCCGGCTCCTACGAGCAGTACTTC. Translated, it gives CASSQEGLAGSYEQYF. The chain links TRBV14 to TRBJ2-7; tentatively, D is TRBD1 or TRBD2 (5 bases each). The V gene's germline CDR1 is SGHDN and CDR2 FVKESK. The CDR3 sequence is 16 residues long. V shed 0 bases and J shed 0 bases, with 12 bases lying between them.

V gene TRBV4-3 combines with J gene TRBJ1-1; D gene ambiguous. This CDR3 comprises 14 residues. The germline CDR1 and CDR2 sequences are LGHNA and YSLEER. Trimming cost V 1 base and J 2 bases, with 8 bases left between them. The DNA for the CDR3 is TGCGCCAGCAGCCAAGTCGAGGGAAACACTGAAGCTTTCTTT. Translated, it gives CASSQVEGNTEAFF.

The CDR3 sequence is CASSVGDGYTF. CDR3 DNA: TGTGCCAGCAGTGTGGGGGATGGCTACACCTTC. This chain connects TRBV25-1 to TRBJ1-2, with TRBD1 as a possible D gene (5 bases). The CDR3 loop spans 11 amino acids. Germline V CDR1 and CDR2: MGHDK, SYGVNS. V dropped 4 bases and J dropped 6 bases, with 6 bases sitting between them.

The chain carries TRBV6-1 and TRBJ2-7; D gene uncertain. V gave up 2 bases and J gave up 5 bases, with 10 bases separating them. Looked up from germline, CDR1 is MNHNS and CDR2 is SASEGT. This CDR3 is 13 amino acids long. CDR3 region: CASSELTRHEQYF. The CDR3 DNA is TGTGCCAGCAGTGAACTTACCAGGCACGAGCAGTACTTC.

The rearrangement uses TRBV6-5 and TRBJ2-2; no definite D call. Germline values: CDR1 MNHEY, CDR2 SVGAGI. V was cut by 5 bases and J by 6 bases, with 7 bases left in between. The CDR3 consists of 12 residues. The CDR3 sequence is CASSPAPGELFF. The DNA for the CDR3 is TGTGCCAGCAGTCCGGCCCCCGGGGAGCTGTTTTTT.

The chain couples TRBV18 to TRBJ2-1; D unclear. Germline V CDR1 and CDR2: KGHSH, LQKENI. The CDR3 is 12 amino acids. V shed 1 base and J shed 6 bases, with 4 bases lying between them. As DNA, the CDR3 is TGTGCCAGCTCACCACTCGGCAATGAGCAGTTCTTC. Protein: CASSPLGNEQFF.

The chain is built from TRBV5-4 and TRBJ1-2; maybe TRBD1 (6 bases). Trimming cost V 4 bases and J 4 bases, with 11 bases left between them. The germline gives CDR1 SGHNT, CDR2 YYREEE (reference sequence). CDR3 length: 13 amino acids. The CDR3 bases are TGTGCCAGCAGCCCGCCGGACAGCTATGGCTACACCTTC. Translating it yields CASSPPDSYGYTF.

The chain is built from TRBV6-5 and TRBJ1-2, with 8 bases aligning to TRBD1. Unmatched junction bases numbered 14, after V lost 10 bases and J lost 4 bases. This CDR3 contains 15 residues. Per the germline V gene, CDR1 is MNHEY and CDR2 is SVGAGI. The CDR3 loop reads CATSLQGDPVYGYTF. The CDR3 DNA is TGTGCCACCAGCCTACAGGGGGACCCCGTCTATGGCTACACCTTC.

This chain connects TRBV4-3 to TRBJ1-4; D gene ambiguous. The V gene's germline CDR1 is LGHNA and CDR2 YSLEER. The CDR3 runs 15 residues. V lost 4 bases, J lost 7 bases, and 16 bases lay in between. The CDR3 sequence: CASSLGRAEGEKLFF. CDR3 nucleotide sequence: TGCGCCAGCAGCCTAGGTAGGGCCGAAGGTGAAAAACTGTTTTTT.

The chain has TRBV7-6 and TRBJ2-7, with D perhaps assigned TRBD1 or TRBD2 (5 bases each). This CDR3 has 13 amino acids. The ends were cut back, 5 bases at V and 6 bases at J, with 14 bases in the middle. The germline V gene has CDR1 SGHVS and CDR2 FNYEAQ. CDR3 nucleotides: TGTGCCAGCAGCCAACTAGTGAGGGGCGAGCAGTACTTC. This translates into CASSQLVRGEQYF.

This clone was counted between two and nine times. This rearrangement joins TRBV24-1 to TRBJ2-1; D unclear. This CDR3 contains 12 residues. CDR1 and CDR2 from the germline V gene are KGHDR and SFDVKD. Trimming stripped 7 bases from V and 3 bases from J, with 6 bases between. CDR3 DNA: TGTGCCACCAGCAGCCTCTACAATGAGCAGTTCTTC. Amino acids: CATSSLYNEQFF.

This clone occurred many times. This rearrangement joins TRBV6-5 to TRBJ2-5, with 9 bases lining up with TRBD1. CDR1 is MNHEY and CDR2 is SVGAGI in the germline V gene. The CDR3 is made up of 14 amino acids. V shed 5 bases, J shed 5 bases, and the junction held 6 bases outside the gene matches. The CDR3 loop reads CASSRDRDRETQYF. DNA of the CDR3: TGTGCCAGCAGTCGGGACAGGGATAGGGAGACCCAGTACTTC.

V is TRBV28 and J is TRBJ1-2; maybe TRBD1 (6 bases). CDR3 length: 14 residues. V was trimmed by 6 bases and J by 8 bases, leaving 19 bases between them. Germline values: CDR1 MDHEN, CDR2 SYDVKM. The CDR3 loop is CASSSWGGQEGYTF. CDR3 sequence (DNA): TGTGCCAGCAGCTCCTGGGGGGGGCAGGAGGGCTACACCTTC.

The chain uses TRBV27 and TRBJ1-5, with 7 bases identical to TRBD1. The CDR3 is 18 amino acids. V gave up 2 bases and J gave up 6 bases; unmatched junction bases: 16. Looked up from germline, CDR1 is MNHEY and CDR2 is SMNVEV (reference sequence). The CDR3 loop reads CASSLAGQSNPWGQPQHF. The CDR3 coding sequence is TGTGCCAGCAGTTTAGCGGGACAGAGCAACCCATGGGGTCAGCCCCAGCATTTT.

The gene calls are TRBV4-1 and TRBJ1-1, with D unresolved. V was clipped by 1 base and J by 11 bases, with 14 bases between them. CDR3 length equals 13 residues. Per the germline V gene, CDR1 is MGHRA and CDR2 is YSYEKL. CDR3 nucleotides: TGCGCCAGCAGCCAAGGTTGGTCCGCCAGGGCTTTCTTT. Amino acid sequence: CASSQGWSARAFF.

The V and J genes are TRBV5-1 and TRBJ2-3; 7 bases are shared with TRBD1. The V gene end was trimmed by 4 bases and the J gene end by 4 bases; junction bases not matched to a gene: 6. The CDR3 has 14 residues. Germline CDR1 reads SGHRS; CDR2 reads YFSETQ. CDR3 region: CASSADRVPDTQYF. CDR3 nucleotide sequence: TGCGCCAGCAGCGCCGACAGGGTCCCAGATACGCAGTATTTT.

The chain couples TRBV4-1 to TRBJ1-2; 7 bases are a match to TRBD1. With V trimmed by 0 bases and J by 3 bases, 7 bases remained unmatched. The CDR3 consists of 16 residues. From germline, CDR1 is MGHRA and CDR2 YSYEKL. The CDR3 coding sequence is TGCGCCAGCAGCCAAGATCCCACAGGGGTGGACTATGGCTACACCTTC. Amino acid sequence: CASSQDPTGVDYGYTF.

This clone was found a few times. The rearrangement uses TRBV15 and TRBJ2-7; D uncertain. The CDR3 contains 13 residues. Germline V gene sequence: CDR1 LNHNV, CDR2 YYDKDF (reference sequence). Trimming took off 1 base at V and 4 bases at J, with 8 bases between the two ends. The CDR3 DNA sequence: TGTGCCACCAGCAGAGTGTACAAATACGAGCAGTACTTC. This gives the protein CATSRVYKYEQYF.

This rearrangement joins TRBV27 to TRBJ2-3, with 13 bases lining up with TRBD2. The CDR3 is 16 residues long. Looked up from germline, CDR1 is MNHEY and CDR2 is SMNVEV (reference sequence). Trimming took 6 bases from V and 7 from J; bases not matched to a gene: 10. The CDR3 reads CASRPTSGGVGNTQYF. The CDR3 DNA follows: TGTGCCAGCAGGCCTACTAGCGGGGGGGTGGGGAATACGCAGTATTTT.

The CDR3, as DNA: TGTGCCAGCAGTTCCCCACAGGGCCTTAATGAAAAACTGTTTTTT. Amino acid sequence: CASSSPQGLNEKLFF. This sequence joins TRBV28 and TRBJ1-4; D may be TRBD1 (6 bases). Trimming pared 4 bases from V and 4 bases from J, leaving 13 bases between. CDR1 and CDR2 from the germline V gene are MDHEN and SYDVKM. The CDR3 sequence is 15 residues long.

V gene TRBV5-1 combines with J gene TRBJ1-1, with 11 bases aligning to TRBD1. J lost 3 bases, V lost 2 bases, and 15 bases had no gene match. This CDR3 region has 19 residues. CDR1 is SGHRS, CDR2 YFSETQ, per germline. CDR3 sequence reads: CASSFSFGQGAIADTEAFF. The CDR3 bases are TGCGCCAGCAGCTTTAGTTTCGGACAGGGGGCGATTGCGGACACTGAAGCTTTCTTT.

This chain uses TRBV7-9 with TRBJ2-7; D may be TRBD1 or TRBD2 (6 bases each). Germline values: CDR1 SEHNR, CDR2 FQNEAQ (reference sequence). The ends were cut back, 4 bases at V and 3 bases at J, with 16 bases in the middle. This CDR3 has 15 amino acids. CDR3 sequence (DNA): TGTGCCAGCAGCTCCACAGGGACGGGGGTCTACGAGCAGTACTTC. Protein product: CASSSTGTGVYEQYF.

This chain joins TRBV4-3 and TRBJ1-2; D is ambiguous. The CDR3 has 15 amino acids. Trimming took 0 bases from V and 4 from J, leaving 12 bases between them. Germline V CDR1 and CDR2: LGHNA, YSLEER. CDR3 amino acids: CASSQESGQFYGYTF. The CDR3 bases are TGCGCCAGCAGCCAAGAGTCCGGGCAGTTCTATGGCTACACCTTC.

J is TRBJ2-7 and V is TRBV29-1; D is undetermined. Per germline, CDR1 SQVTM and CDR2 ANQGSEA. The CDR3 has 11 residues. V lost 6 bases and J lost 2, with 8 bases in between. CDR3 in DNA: TGCAGCGTACGGTTCGCCTACGAGCAGTACTTC. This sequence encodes CSVRFAYEQYF.

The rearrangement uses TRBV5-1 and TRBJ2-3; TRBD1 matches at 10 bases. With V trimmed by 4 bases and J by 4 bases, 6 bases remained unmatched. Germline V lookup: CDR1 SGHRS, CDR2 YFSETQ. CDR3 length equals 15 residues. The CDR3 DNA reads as TGCGCCAGCAGCCGCGACAGGGGGCTGGCAGATACGCAGTATTTT. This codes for CASSRDRGLADTQYF. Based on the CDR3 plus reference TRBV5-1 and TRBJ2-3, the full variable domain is KAGVTQTPRYLIKTRGQQVTLSCSPISGHRSVSWYQQTPGQGLQFLFEYFSETQRNKGNFPGRFSGRQFSNSRSEMNVSTLELGDSALYLCASSRDRGLADTQYFGPGTRLTVL.